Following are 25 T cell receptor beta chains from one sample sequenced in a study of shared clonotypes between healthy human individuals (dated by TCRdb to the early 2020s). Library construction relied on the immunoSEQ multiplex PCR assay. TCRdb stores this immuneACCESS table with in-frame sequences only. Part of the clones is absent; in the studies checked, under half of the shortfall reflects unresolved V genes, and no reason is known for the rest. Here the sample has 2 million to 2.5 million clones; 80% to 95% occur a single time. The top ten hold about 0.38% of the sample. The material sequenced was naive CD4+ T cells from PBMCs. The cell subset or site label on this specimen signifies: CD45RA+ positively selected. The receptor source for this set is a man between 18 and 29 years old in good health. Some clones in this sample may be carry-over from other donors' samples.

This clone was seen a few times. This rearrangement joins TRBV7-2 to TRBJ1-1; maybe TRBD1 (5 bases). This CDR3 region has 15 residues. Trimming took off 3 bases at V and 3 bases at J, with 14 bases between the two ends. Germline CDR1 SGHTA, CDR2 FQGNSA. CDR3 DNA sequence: TGTGCCAGCAGCTTCGGGGCAAGGCAGTACACTGAAGCTTTCTTT. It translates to CASSFGARQYTEAFF.

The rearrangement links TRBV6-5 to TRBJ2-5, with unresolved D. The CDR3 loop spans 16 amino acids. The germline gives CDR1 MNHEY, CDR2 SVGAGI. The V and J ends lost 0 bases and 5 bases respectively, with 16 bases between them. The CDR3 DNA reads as TGTGCCAGCAGTTACTCGAGAAGGAGTATGTCGGAGACCCAGTACTTC. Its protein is CASSYSRRSMSETQYF.

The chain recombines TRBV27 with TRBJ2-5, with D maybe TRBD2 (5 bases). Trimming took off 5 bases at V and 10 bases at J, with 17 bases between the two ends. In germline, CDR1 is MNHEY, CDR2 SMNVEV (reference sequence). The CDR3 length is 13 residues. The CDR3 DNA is TGTGCCAGCAGTCCACGACTAAGCCAGTTCCAGTACTTC. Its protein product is CASSPRLSQFQYF.

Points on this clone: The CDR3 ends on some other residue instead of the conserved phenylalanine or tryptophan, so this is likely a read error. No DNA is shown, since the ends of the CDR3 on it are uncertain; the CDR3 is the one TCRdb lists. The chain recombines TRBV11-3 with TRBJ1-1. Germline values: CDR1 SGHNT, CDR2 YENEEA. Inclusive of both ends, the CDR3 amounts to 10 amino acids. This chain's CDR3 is CASSTHRARR.

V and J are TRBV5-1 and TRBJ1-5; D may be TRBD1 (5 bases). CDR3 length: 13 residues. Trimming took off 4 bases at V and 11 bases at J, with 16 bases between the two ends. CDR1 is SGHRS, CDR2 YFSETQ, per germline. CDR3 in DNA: TGCGCCAGCAGCCCTGACGGCCCGGGGGCCCAGCATTTT. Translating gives CASSPDGPGAQHF.

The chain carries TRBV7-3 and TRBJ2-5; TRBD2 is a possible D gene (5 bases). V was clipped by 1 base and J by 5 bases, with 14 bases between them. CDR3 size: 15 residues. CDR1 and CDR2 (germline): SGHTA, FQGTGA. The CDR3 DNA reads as TGTGCCAGCAGCTTAAGGCGCGGGCCCCTGGAGACCCAGTACTTC. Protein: CASSLRRGPLETQYF.

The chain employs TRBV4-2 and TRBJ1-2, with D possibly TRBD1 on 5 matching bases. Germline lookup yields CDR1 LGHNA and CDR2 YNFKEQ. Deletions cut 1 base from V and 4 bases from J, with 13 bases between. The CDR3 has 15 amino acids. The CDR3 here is CASSQGDLEGYGYTF. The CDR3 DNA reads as TGTGCCAGCAGCCAAGGGGACCTCGAGGGCTATGGCTACACCTTC.

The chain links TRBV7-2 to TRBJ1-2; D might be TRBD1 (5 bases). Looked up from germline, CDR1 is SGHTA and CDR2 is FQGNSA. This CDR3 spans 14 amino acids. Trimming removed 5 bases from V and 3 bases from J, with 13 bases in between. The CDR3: CASSDSGEHYGYTF. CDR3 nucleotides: TGTGCCAGCAGCGACTCGGGGGAGCACTATGGCTACACCTTC.

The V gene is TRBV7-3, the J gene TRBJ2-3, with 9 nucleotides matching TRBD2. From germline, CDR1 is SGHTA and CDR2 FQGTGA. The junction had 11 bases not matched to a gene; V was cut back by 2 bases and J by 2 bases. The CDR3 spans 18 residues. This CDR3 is CASSLSVQRGAHTDTQYF. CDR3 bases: TGTGCCAGCAGCTTATCGGTCCAGCGGGGGGCCCACACAGATACGCAGTATTTT.

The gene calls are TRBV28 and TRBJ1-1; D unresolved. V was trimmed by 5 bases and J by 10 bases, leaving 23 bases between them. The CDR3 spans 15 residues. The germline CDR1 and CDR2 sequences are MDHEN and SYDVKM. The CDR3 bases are TGTGCCAGCAGTATCCGGGTCATGAGAGGATTGGGAGCTTTCTTT. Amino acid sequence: CASSIRVMRGLGAFF.

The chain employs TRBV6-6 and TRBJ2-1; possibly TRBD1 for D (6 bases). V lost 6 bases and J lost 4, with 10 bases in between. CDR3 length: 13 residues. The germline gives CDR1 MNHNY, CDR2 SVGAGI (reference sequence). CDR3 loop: CASSLDRYNEQFF. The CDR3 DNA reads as TGTGCCAGCAGCTTGGACAGATACAATGAGCAGTTCTTC.

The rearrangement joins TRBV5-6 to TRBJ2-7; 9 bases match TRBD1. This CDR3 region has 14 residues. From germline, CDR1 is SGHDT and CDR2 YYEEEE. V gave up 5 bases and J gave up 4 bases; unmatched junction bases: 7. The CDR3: CASSFPGQGYEQYF. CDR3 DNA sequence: TGTGCCAGCAGTTTCCCGGGACAGGGATACGAGCAGTACTTC.

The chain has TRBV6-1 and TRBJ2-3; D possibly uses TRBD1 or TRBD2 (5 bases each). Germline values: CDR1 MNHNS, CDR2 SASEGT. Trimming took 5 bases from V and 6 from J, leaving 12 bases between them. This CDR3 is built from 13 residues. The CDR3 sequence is CASSLRGRDTQYF. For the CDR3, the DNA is TGTGCCAGCAGTCTACGGGGACGGGATACGCAGTATTTT.

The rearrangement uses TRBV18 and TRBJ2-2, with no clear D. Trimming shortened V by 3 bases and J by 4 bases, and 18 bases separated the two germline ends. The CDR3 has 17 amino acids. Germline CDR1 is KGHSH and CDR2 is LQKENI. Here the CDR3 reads CASSPNQPTSSTGELFF. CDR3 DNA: TGTGCCAGCTCACCTAACCAGCCTACTTCGAGCACCGGGGAGCTGTTTTTT.

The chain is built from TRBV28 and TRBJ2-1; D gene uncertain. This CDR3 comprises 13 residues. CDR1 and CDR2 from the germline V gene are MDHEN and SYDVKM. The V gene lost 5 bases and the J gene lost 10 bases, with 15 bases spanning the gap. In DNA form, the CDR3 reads TGTGCCAGCAGTCAAAATATACCCGGAGAGCAGTTCTTC. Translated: CASSQNIPGEQFF.

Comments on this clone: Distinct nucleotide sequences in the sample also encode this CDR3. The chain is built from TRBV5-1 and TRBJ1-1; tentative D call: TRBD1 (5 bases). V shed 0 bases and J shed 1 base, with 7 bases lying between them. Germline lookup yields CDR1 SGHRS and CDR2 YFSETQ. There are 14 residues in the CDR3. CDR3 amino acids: CASSLEGRNTEAFF. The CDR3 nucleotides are TGCGCCAGCAGCTTGGAGGGGAGGAACACTGAAGCTTTCTTT.

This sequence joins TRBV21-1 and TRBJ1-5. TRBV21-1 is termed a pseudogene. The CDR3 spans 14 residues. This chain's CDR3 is CASTPRRINQPQHF. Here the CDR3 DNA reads TGTGCCAGCACCCCCAGGAGGATTAATCAGCCCCAGCATTTT.

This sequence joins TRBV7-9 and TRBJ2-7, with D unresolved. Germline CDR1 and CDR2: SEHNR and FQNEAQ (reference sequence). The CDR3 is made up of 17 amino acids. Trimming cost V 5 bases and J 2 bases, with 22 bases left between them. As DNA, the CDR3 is TGTGCCAGCAGCCACCCTCAAGACCGTCTTTTGGCCTACGAGCAGTACTTC. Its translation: CASSHPQDRLLAYEQYF.

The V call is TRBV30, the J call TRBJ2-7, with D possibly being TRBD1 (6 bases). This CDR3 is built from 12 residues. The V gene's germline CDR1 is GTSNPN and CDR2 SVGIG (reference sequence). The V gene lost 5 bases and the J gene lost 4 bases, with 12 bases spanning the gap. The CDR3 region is CAWARGGYEQYF. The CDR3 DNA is TGTGCCTGGGCCAGAGGGGGATACGAGCAGTACTTC.

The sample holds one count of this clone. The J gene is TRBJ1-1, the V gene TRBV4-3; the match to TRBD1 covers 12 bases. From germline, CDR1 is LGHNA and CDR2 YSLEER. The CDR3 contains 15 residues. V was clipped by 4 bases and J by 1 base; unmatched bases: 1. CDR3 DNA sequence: TGCGCCAGCAGCCTGGGACAGGGGGCGAACACTGAAGCTTTCTTT. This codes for CASSLGQGANTEAFF.

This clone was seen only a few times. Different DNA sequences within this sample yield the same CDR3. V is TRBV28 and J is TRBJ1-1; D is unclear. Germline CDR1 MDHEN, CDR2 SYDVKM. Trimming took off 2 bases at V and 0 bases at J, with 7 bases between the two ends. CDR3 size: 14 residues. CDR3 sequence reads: CASSLLQLNTEAFF. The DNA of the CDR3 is TGTGCCAGCAGTTTACTCCAGTTGAACACTGAAGCTTTCTTT.

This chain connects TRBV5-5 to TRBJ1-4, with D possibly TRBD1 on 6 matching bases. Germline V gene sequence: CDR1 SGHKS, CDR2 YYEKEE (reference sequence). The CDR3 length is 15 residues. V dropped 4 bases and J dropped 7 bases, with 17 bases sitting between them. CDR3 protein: CASSPQSGGGEKLFF. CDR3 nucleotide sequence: TGTGCCAGCAGCCCCCAATCGGGGGGCGGTGAAAAACTGTTTTTT.

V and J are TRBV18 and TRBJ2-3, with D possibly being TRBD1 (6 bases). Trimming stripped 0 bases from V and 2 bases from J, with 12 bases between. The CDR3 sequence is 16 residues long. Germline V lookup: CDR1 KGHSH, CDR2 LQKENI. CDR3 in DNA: TGTGCCAGCTCACCACCCGGACAGCCCTACACAGATACGCAGTATTTT. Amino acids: CASSPPGQPYTDTQYF.

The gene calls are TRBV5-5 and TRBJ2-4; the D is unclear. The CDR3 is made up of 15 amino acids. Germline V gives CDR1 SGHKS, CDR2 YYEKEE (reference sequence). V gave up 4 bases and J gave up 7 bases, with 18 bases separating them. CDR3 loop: CASSPRATTENIQYF. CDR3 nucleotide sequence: TGTGCCAGCAGCCCACGGGCCACGACGGAGAACATTCAGTACTTC.

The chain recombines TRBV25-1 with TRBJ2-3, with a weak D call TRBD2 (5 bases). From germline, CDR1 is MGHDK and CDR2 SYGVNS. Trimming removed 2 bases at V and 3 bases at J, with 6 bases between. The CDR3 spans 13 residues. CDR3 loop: CASSERDTDTQYF. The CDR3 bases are TGTGCCAGCAGTGAACGGGATACAGATACGCAGTATTTT.